This T cell receptor beta chain derives from a study of cytomegalovirus exposure and HLA in healthy donors. Study results and limitations: Association of a missense DCLRE1C variant with TCR beta V- and J-gene trimming was reported in a later analysis. There was a cluster of highly shared sequence variants that was likely a sequencing artifact. Exclusion applied to some V segments, including TRBV6-2 and TRBV6-3, as they were indistinguishable.

The primer mix had 60 Vbeta and 13 Jbeta primers. Generated by immunoSEQ multiplex PCR, the TCRdb table keeps only in-frame clones and is missing some. The sample records approximately 100,000 clones, 74% being singletons. Germline assignment: CDR1 SGHVS and CDR2 FQNEAQ. The J segment lost 5 bases and the V segment lost 2 bases, leaving 10 bases of the junction unmatched. The CDR3 consists of 16 residues. Points on this clone: The antigen is undetermined.

This clonotype was sampled from a male donor in good health and CMV-seronegative. The rearrangement links TRBV7-8 to TRBJ1-2, with 8 bases that match TRBD1. Material: PBMCs. As DNA, the CDR3 is TGTGCCAGCAGCTTAACTAAGGACAGGGATGGGTATGGCTACACCTTC. Translating it yields CASSLTKDRDGYGYTF.